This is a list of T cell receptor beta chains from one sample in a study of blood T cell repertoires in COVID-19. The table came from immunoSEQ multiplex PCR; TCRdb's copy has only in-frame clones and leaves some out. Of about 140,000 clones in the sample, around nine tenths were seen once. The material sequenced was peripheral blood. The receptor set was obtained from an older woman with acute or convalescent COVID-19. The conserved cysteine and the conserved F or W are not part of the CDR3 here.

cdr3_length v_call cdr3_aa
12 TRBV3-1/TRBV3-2 ASSQVRGSSPLH
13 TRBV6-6 AISIDGATNEKLF
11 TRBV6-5 ASTEGVAYEQY
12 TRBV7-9 ASSPLGRPETQY
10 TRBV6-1 ASRGQPSGYT
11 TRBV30 ASSGGPFTEAF
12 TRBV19 ASSSDRGRWEQY
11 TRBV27 ASSVGSNSPLH
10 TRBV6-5 ASGGQGYGYT
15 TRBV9 ASSVGLGRDSLYGYT
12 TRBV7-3 ASSLKWRTDTQY